One and the same sample provided the 30 T cell receptor beta chains below, sequenced in a study of blood T cell repertoires in COVID-19. Only in-frame clones appear in the TCRdb table, and some are missing; sequencing was by immunoSEQ multiplex PCR. The data show approximately 200,000 clones, approximately 80% seen once. The sequencing input was peripheral blood. Receptor source: a human donor with acute or convalescent COVID-19. The donor label of this sample is uncertain.

This clone has more than one count but fewer than ten. Other nucleotide sequences from this sample produce the same CDR3. This CDR3 is CASRHTRGRRWDTEAFF. The CDR3 DNA is TGCGCCAGCAGACATACCAGGGGAAGGCGGTGGGACACTGAAGCTTTCTTT. The chain combines TRBV23-1 with TRBJ1-1; maybe TRBD1 (6 bases). TRBV23-1 has ORF status, its function being uncertain. This CDR3 region has 17 residues. With 6 bases removed from V and 3 bases from J, the gap between germline ends came to 23 bases.

This rearrangement joins TRBV9 to TRBJ1-3; D gene unclear. Trimming removed 0 bases from V and 2 bases from J, with 15 bases in between. Germline lookup yields CDR1 SGDLS and CDR2 YYNGEE. CDR3 length equals 17 residues. The DNA of the CDR3 is TGTGCCAGCAGCGTAGGTGGCAGACTGTGGGCTGGAAACACCATATATTTT. It translates to CASSVGGRLWAGNTIYF. The variable domain in full, with the rest retrieved from reference TRBV9 and TRBJ1-3, is DSGVTQTPKHLITATGQRVTLRCSPRSGDLSVYWYQQSLDQGLQFLIQYYNGEERAKGNILERFSAQQFPDLHSELNLSSLELGDSALYFCASSVGGRLWAGNTIYFGEGSWLTVV.

The chain links TRBV5-1 to TRBJ1-1; D uncertain. Trimming stripped 0 bases from V and 1 base from J, with 7 bases between. This CDR3 region has 14 residues. Germline V gene data show CDR1 as SGHRS and CDR2 as YFSETQ. The CDR3 loop is CASSLEAGNTEAFF. CDR3 in DNA: TGCGCCAGCAGCTTGGAGGCAGGGAACACTGAAGCTTTCTTT.

The V call is TRBV30, the J call TRBJ1-2; no reliable D call. Germline V gene lookup returns CDR1 GTSNPN and CDR2 SVGIG (reference sequence). There are 11 residues in the CDR3. V lost 1 base, J lost 5 bases, and 5 bases lay in between. The CDR3 bases are TGTGCCTGGAGTGGCCAGTATGGCTACACCTTC. This sequence encodes CAWSGQYGYTF. Full variable domain (remainder filled in from reference TRBV30 and TRBJ1-2): SQTIHQWPATLVQPVGSPLSLECTVEGTSNPNLYWYRQAAGRGLQLLFYSVGIGQISSEVPQNLSASRPQDRQFILSSKKLLLSDSGFYLCAWSGQYGYTFGSGTRLTVV.

In its sample, this clone was seen once. CDR3: CASSLWTGLGNQPQHF. CDR3 DNA sequence: TGTGCCAGCAGTTTGTGGACAGGGTTGGGCAATCAGCCCCAGCATTTT. V and J are TRBV27 and TRBJ1-5, with TRBD1 matching 8 bases. Trimming removed 3 bases from V and 2 bases from J; junction bases left unmatched: 6. CDR1 is MNHEY and CDR2 is SMNVEV in the germline V gene (reference sequence). CDR3 length equals 16 residues.

The V call is TRBV7-9, the J call TRBJ2-5; weak D call: TRBD1 (6 bases). Germline CDR1 SEHNR, CDR2 FQNEAQ (reference sequence). V lost 5 bases and J 0 bases, leaving 16 bases between the germline ends. The CDR3 is made up of 16 amino acids. The CDR3: CASSPGQTMYQETQYF. The CDR3 DNA is TGTGCCAGCAGCCCAGGACAGACGATGTACCAAGAGACCCAGTACTTC.

The gene calls are TRBV24-1 and TRBJ1-1, with TRBD1 matching over 7 bases. V lost 2 bases, J lost 1 base, and 3 bases stayed unmatched. Germline CDR1 reads KGHDR; CDR2 reads SFDVKD. This CDR3 has 15 amino acids. This CDR3 is CATSDSDRSNTEAFF. CDR3 bases: TGTGCCACCAGTGATTCGGACAGGTCGAACACTGAAGCTTTCTTT.

The gene calls are TRBV15 and TRBJ1-3, with D possibly matching TRBD1 (5 bases). The germline gives CDR1 LNHNV, CDR2 YYDKDF (reference sequence). The CDR3 runs 17 residues. Trimming removed 0 bases from V and 2 bases from J, with 14 bases in between. This CDR3 is CATSREYYQGAGNTIYF. The DNA for the CDR3 is TGTGCCACCAGCAGAGAATACTACCAGGGTGCTGGAAACACCATATATTTT.

The chain couples TRBV27 to TRBJ1-6; 7 bases are a match to TRBD1. The CDR3 contains 14 residues. The trim removed 6 bases at V and 7 bases at J, leaving 6 bases unmatched. In germline, CDR1 is MNHEY, CDR2 SMNVEV (reference sequence). The CDR3 protein is CASRLTGNNSPLHF. The CDR3 region has the DNA TGTGCCAGCAGGTTGACAGGGAACAATTCACCCCTCCACTTT.

The chain couples TRBV6-2 or TRBV6-3 to TRBJ2-7, with 12 bases lining up with TRBD2. The CDR3 sequence is 17 residues long. V trimming: 5 bases; J trimming: 1 base; junction bases outside the gene matches: 9. Germline-derived CDR1 and CDR2 are MNHEY and SVGEGT. CDR3 sequence: CASSKGLAGPFSYEQYF. For the CDR3, the DNA is TGTGCCAGCAGTAAAGGACTAGCGGGGCCCTTTTCCTACGAGCAGTACTTC.

V usage is TRBV7-2 and J usage is TRBJ2-7; 10 positions agree with TRBD1. This CDR3 region has 15 residues. Germline trimming cut 3 bases from V and 4 bases from J; bases unmatched to any gene: 6. CDR1 is SGHTA, CDR2 FQGNSA, per germline. The CDR3 region is CASSFTPGQGYEQYF. CDR3 nucleotides: TGTGCCAGCAGCTTCACTCCGGGACAGGGGTACGAGCAGTACTTC.

A note on this clone: The same CDR3 arises from other DNA sequences in this sample as well. This sequence joins TRBV9 and TRBJ1-6; 7 bases fit TRBD1. Per the germline V gene, CDR1 is SGDLS and CDR2 is YYNGEE. The CDR3 sequence is 14 residues long. The V gene end was trimmed by 3 bases and the J gene end by 4 bases; junction bases not matched to a gene: 1. The CDR3 reads CASSGQGYNSPLHF. DNA for the CDR3: TGTGCCAGCAGCGGACAGGGTTATAATTCACCCCTCCACTTT.

The rearrangement links TRBV5-5 to TRBJ1-2, with 9 nucleotides matching TRBD1. The CDR3 length is 14 residues. The germline gives CDR1 SGHKS, CDR2 YYEKEE (reference sequence). After removal of 1 base from V and 6 bases from J, the junction contained 4 bases not matched to a gene. DNA of the CDR3: TGTGCCAGCAGCTTGACAGGGGGCGGCGATGGCTACACCTTC. Protein product: CASSLTGGGDGYTF.

The V call is TRBV7-8, the J call TRBJ1-1, with 10 bases fitting TRBD1. Germline V gives CDR1 SGHVS, CDR2 FQNEAQ. J gave up 6 bases and V 5 bases, and 12 bases lay outside the gene matches. The CDR3 loop spans 16 amino acids. DNA of the CDR3: TGTGCCAGCAGCACCCCCGCGGGACAGGGGTGGGCTGAAGCTTTCTTT. Its translation: CASSTPAGQGWAEAFF. The full variable domain, in which reference TRBV7-8 and TRBJ1-1 provide the parts outside the CDR3, is GAGVSQSPRYKVAKRGQDVALRCDPISGHVSLFWYQQALGQGPEFLTYFQNEAQLDKSGLPSDRFFAERPEGSVSTLKIQRTQQEDSAVYLCASSTPAGQGWAEAFFGQGTRLTVV.

The chain employs TRBV5-1 and TRBJ2-2; 8 bases agree with TRBD1. CDR3 length: 15 amino acids. Germline-derived CDR1 and CDR2 are SGHRS and YFSETQ. J gave up 6 bases and V 3 bases, and 7 bases lay outside the gene matches. The CDR3 reads CASSSTGVGAGELFF. The CDR3, as DNA: TGCGCCAGCAGCTCGACAGGGGTGGGAGCCGGGGAGCTGTTTTTT.

This chain links TRBV19 with TRBJ2-2, with 9 bases aligning to TRBD1. Germline trimming cut 7 bases from V and 5 bases from J; bases unmatched to any gene: 5. From germline, CDR1 is LNHDA and CDR2 SQIVND (reference sequence). This CDR3 is built from 14 residues. Written as DNA, the CDR3 is TGTGCCAGTACCCTACAGGGGGCGACCGGGGAGCTGTTTTTT. Its translation: CASTLQGATGELFF.

The genes are TRBV28 and TRBJ1-5; 7 bases are a match to TRBD1. Losses at the gene ends were 6 bases for V and 1 base for J; bases not matched to a gene: 6. The CDR3 loop spans 15 amino acids. Germline assignment: CDR1 MDHEN and CDR2 SYDVKM. In DNA form, the CDR3 reads TGTGCCAGCAGCCTGGACAGGTCCAGCAATCAGCCCCAGCATTTT. This translates into CASSLDRSSNQPQHF.

This chain connects TRBV7-3 to TRBJ2-2, with TRBD2 as a possible D gene (5 bases). Trimming took off 2 bases at V and 8 bases at J, with 12 bases between the two ends. CDR1 SGHTA and CDR2 FQGTGA come from the germline V gene. This CDR3 spans 14 amino acids. CDR3 coding DNA: TGTGCCAGCAGCTTATTAAGCGGCTTTGGGGAGCTGTTTTTT. Its protein is CASSLLSGFGELFF.

This clone turned up a few times. J is TRBJ2-7 and V is TRBV11-1; the D is unclear. This CDR3 is built from 13 residues. The germline gives CDR1 SGHAT, CDR2 FQDESV (reference sequence). V dropped 1 base and J dropped 3 bases, with 7 bases sitting between them. For the CDR3, the DNA is TGTGCCAGCAGCTTAGATCCGTTCTACGAGCAGTACTTC. This sequence encodes CASSLDPFYEQYF.

The chain uses TRBV18 and TRBJ2-3; TRBD2 matches 7 bases. With V trimmed by 0 bases and J by 3 bases, 9 bases remained unmatched. The CDR3 has 17 amino acids. Germline assignment: CDR1 KGHSH and CDR2 LQKENI. The CDR3 region has the DNA TGTGCCAGCTCACCACCCAGGACTAGGAGGGATACAGATACGCAGTATTTT. It encodes CASSPPRTRRDTDTQYF.

The V call is TRBV5-4, the J call TRBJ2-1, with D perhaps TRBD1 (5 bases). The CDR3 sequence is 14 residues long. The germline gives CDR1 SGHNT, CDR2 YYREEE (reference sequence). Trimming stripped 9 bases from V and 10 bases from J, with 23 bases between. This CDR3 is CATCRDLGPTEQFF. The DNA of the CDR3 is TGTGCCACCTGTCGAGATTTGGGGCCCACGGAGCAGTTCTTC.

The chain has TRBV3-1 (or the pseudogene TRBV3-2) and TRBJ2-3, with 10 bases identical to TRBD2. This CDR3 region has 14 residues. Unmatched junction bases numbered 4, after V lost 7 bases and J lost 3 bases. The germline gives CDR1 LGHDT, CDR2 YNNKEL (reference sequence). CDR3 DNA sequence: TGTGCCAGCAACCCTAGCGGGAGAACAGATACGCAGTATTTT. Translation gives CASNPSGRTDTQYF.

This clone was seen only a few times. The gene calls are TRBV10-3 and TRBJ2-2; TRBD1 matches 9 bases. CDR1 and CDR2 (germline): ENHRY, SYGVKD. Trimming at V came to 3 bases and at J to 1 base, leaving 3 bases not matched to a gene. The CDR3 sequence is 16 residues long. As DNA, the CDR3 is TGTGCCATCAGTGATCGGACAGGGGTGAACACCGGGGAGCTGTTTTTT. Amino acid sequence: CAISDRTGVNTGELFF.

This clone has just a few counts. In DNA form, the CDR3 reads TGTGCCAGCAGTTACGTTCGACAGGCCTGGAACTATGGCTACACCTTC. Its protein is CASSYVRQAWNYGYTF. The chain joins TRBV6-5 to TRBJ1-2, with D possibly being TRBD1 (6 bases). The V end was cut by 2 bases, the J end by 2 bases, with 15 bases between. The CDR3 contains 16 residues. Germline V gives CDR1 MNHEY, CDR2 SVGAGI.

This clone was picked up a small number of times. Germline is not matched at one junction end, which may reflect a read error. The chain has TRBV7-9 and TRBJ1-2; 8 nucleotides align to TRBD1. Germline assignment: CDR1 SEHNR and CDR2 FQNEAQ (reference sequence). CDR3 size: 13 residues. CDR3: CASSLRDRTPPPF. The CDR3 region has the DNA TGTGCCAGCAGCCTTCGGGACAGGACTCCCCCTCCCTTC.

The chain joins TRBV9 to TRBJ2-6, with 9 bases fitting TRBD1. This CDR3 region has 18 residues. The germline CDR1 and CDR2 sequences are SGDLS and YYNGEE. The trim removed 0 bases at V and 5 bases at J, leaving 9 bases unmatched. The CDR3 DNA follows: TGTGCCAGCAGCGTAGCGAACACAGGGGGCGGCTGGGCCAACGTCCTGACTTTC. This sequence encodes CASSVANTGGGWANVLTF.

The V and J genes are TRBV15 and TRBJ2-1, with 10 bases matching TRBD2. CDR1 and CDR2 from the germline V gene are LNHNV and YYDKDF (reference sequence). V lost 5 bases and J lost 0; bases outside the gene matches: 16. There are 20 residues in the CDR3. Here the CDR3 reads CATSPRKGLAGASSYNEQFF. CDR3 bases: TGTGCCACCAGCCCCCGTAAGGGGCTAGCGGGAGCGAGCTCCTACAATGAGCAGTTCTTC.

The V call is TRBV9, the J call TRBJ2-1; maybe TRBD1 (5 bases). Trimming cost V 2 bases and J 8 bases, with 14 bases left between them. Germline-derived CDR1 and CDR2 are SGDLS and YYNGEE. There are 14 residues in the CDR3. CDR3 protein: CASSVIGVNDEQFF. The CDR3 DNA reads as TGTGCCAGCAGCGTGATAGGGGTGAACGATGAGCAGTTCTTC.

The rearrangement links TRBV5-4 to TRBJ2-3, with D perhaps TRBD2 (5 bases). Trimming removed 0 bases at V and 3 bases at J, with 8 bases between. This CDR3 contains 14 residues. CDR1 SGHNT and CDR2 YYREEE come from the germline V gene (reference sequence). The CDR3 bases are TGTGCCAGCAGCTTGGGGCCGGGAACAGATACGCAGTATTTT. Its protein is CASSLGPGTDTQYF.

Only one count was recorded for this clone. This rearrangement joins TRBV6-6 to TRBJ1-5; TRBD1 matches at 8 bases. Germline CDR1 MNHNY, CDR2 SVGAGI (reference sequence). The CDR3 consists of 16 residues. V dropped 6 bases and J dropped 4; count of bases not matched to a gene: 11. This chain's CDR3 is CASSNKLGQDNQPQHF. The CDR3 DNA reads TGTGCCAGCAGCAACAAATTGGGACAGGATAATCAGCCCCAGCATTTT.